The 31 T cell receptor beta chains reported below all come from one sample, sequenced in a study of blood T cell repertoires in COVID-19. The data were produced by immunoSEQ multiplex PCR, yet TCRdb's version contains in-frame clones alone and is incomplete. This sample carries around 210,000 clones, around four fifths of them seen once, and the ten largest clones take roughly 0.91%. The sample taken for sequencing was peripheral blood. The receptors derive from a man aged 55 to 70 with COVID-19, enrolled during active disease.

The gene calls are TRBV5-4 and TRBJ2-3; TRBD2 matches at 13 bases. Germline values: CDR1 SGHNT, CDR2 YYREEE (reference sequence). This CDR3 has 16 residues. V dropped 2 bases and J dropped 4; count of bases not matched to a gene: 4. CDR3 in amino acids: CASSLTSGRVADTQYF. In DNA, the CDR3 is TGTGCCAGCAGCTTAACTAGCGGGAGGGTCGCAGATACGCAGTATTTT. Full variable domain (rest looked up from reference TRBV5-4 and TRBJ2-3): ETGVTQSPTHLIKTRGQQVTLRCSSQSGHNTVSWYQQALGQGPQFIFQYYREEENGRGNFPPRFSGLQFPNYSSELNVNALELDDSALYLCASSLTSGRVADTQYFGPGTRLTVL.

The chain combines TRBV5-1 with TRBJ2-2, with TRBD2 matching over 10 bases. The V and J ends lost 1 base and 0 bases, in that order; junction bases with no gene match: 3. Looked up from germline, CDR1 is SGHRS and CDR2 is YFSETQ. The length of the CDR3 is 17 residues. CDR3 DNA: TGCGCCAGCAGCTTGACAGGACTAGCGGCGAACACCGGGGAGCTGTTTTTT. Protein product: CASSLTGLAANTGELFF.

The rearrangement joins TRBV28 to TRBJ2-7; D not resolved. CDR1 and CDR2 from the germline V gene are MDHEN and SYDVKM. The CDR3 extends over 12 amino acids. The ends were cut back, 3 bases at V and 6 bases at J, with 9 bases in the middle. This CDR3 reads CASSFEAGEQYF. The CDR3 DNA sequence: TGTGCCAGCAGTTTCGAGGCTGGCGAGCAGTACTTC.

The V and J genes are TRBV6-5 and TRBJ1-2; no definite D call. The CDR3 totals 13 residues. The germline CDR1 and CDR2 sequences are MNHEY and SVGAGI. Trimming stripped 0 bases from V and 1 base from J, with 3 bases between. The CDR3 protein is CASSYSLNYGYTF. CDR3 DNA: TGTGCCAGCAGTTACTCTCTTAACTATGGCTACACCTTC.

The V and J genes are TRBV2 and TRBJ2-7; TRBD1 matches 12 bases. CDR1 and CDR2 (germline): SNHLY, FYNNEI. This CDR3 contains 13 residues. With V trimmed by 10 bases and J by 6 bases, 7 bases remained unmatched. The DNA of the CDR3 is TGTGCCACCCGGCGGGACAGGGGGCCCGAGCAGTACTTC. It codes for CATRRDRGPEQYF.

This clone was observed a handful of times. As DNA, the CDR3 is TGCGCCAGCAGTGAATCCGCCGGGGTGGCGAACACCGGGGAGCTGTTTTTT. This codes for CASSESAGVANTGELFF. This chain links TRBV10-1 with TRBJ2-2; TRBD2 is a possible D gene (5 bases). The V end lost 3 bases, the J end lost 0 bases, and 14 bases lay between the germline ends. There are 17 residues in the CDR3. The germline V gene has CDR1 WNHNN and CDR2 SYGVQD (reference sequence).

This rearrangement joins TRBV29-1 to TRBJ1-3; no reliable D call. The germline V and J ends were trimmed by 4 bases and 0 bases, with 10 bases remaining between them. The CDR3 extends over 14 amino acids. Per the germline V gene, CDR1 is SQVTM and CDR2 is ANQGSEA. CDR3 coding DNA: TGCAGCGTTGTAACTGGGAGCTCTGGAAACACCATATATTTT. Translating gives CSVVTGSSGNTIYF.

V is TRBV6-5 and J is TRBJ1-1, with D unresolved. From germline, CDR1 is MNHEY and CDR2 SVGAGI. Trimming left V 8 bases short and J 0 bases short, with 7 bases between. The length of the CDR3 is 12 residues. The CDR3 sequence: CASGQMNTEAFF. In DNA form, the CDR3 reads TGTGCCAGCGGGCAGATGAACACTGAAGCTTTCTTT.

The rearrangement joins TRBV27 to TRBJ1-1; 9 bases are a match to TRBD1. CDR3 size: 13 residues. Germline V gene data show CDR1 as MNHEY and CDR2 as SMNVEV (reference sequence). The trim removed 6 bases at V and 4 bases at J, leaving 3 bases unmatched. Here the CDR3 DNA reads TGTGCCAGCAGATTGACAGGGGGCACTGAAGCTTTCTTT. Its translation is CASRLTGGTEAFF.

V is TRBV5-1 and J is TRBJ2-7; D is ambiguous. There are 14 residues in the CDR3. The germline V and J ends were trimmed by 4 bases and 4 bases, with 15 bases remaining between them. Germline V gene data show CDR1 as SGHRS and CDR2 as YFSETQ. DNA for the CDR3: TGCGCCAGCAGCCCCGGAACAGTTTTTTACGAGCAGTACTTC. Translated, it gives CASSPGTVFYEQYF.

This chain joins TRBV7-8 and TRBJ1-2; 12 bases match TRBD1. This CDR3 is built from 15 residues. Unmatched junction bases numbered 5, after V lost 6 bases and J lost 3 bases. CDR1 is SGHVS, CDR2 FQNEAQ, per germline. This chain's CDR3 is CASRRDRGRDYGYTF. CDR3 bases: TGTGCCAGCAGGCGGGACAGGGGGCGCGACTATGGCTACACCTTC. The full variable domain, completed using reference TRBV7-8 and TRBJ1-2, is GAGVSQSPRYKVAKRGQDVALRCDPISGHVSLFWYQQALGQGPEFLTYFQNEAQLDKSGLPSDRFFAERPEGSVSTLKIQRTQQEDSAVYLCASRRDRGRDYGYTFGSGTRLTVV.

CDR3 protein: CASSPTGAISPLHF. The CDR3 DNA reads as TGTGCCAGCAGCCCGACAGGGGCAATTTCACCCCTCCACTTT. The chain carries TRBV13 and TRBJ1-6; 8 bases are a match to TRBD1. Germline CDR1 reads PRHDT; CDR2 reads FYEKMQ (reference sequence). Germline trimming cut 5 bases from V and 9 bases from J; bases unmatched to any gene: 6. This CDR3 contains 14 residues.

The chain combines TRBV5-1 with TRBJ2-2, with D perhaps TRBD2 (6 bases). CDR3 length: 18 residues. Germline values: CDR1 SGHRS, CDR2 YFSETQ. The V end was cut by 0 bases, the J end by 1 base, with 16 bases between. The CDR3 DNA is TGCGCCAGCAGCTTGGATGGGGGGTTCGGACTGAACACCGGGGAGCTGTTTTTT. This encodes CASSLDGGFGLNTGELFF.

This rearrangement joins TRBV6-1 to TRBJ1-4; D call uncertain. V lost 3 bases and J lost 2, with 7 bases in between. The CDR3 loop spans 14 amino acids. CDR1 and CDR2 (germline): MNHNS, SASEGT. The CDR3 sequence is CASSEAGTNEKLFF. In DNA, the CDR3 is TGTGCCAGCAGTGAGGCGGGTACTAATGAAAAACTGTTTTTT.

This sequence joins TRBV23-1 and TRBJ1-1, with a possible D match to TRBD1 (6 bases). TRBV23-1 is labeled an ORF, and its function is uncertain. This CDR3 contains 16 residues. V lost 0 bases to trimming and J lost 1 base, with 12 bases between them. CDR3 sequence reads: CASSQSDSRRNTEAFF. CDR3 bases: TGCGCCAGCAGTCAATCGGACAGTAGGAGGAACACTGAAGCTTTCTTT.

The CDR3: CAGTGTTNEKLFF. CDR3 in DNA: TGTGCCGGGACAGGGACGACTAATGAAAAACTGTTTTTT. The gene calls are TRBV2 and TRBJ1-4, with 9 nucleotides matching TRBD1. The CDR3 contains 13 residues. Germline lookup yields CDR1 SNHLY and CDR2 FYNNEI. J gave up 2 bases and V 11 bases, and 3 bases lay outside the gene matches.

J is TRBJ1-5 and V is TRBV19, with D perhaps TRBD1 (5 bases). The CDR3 contains 14 residues. The V end lost 5 bases, the J end lost 0 bases, and 8 bases lay between the germline ends. From germline, CDR1 is LNHDA and CDR2 SQIVND (reference sequence). This CDR3 reads CASSPQGSNQPQHF. CDR3 nucleotides: TGTGCCAGTAGTCCCCAGGGTAGCAATCAGCCCCAGCATTTT.

This chain joins TRBV4-1 and TRBJ2-3; TRBD2 agrees at 12 bases. Germline loops: CDR1 MGHRA, CDR2 YSYEKL. The CDR3 is 19 residues long. The ends lost 0 bases at V and 0 bases at J; junction bases unmatched: 7. DNA of the CDR3: TGCGCCAGCAGCCAAGATGGACTAGCGGGAAGCACTAGCACAGATACGCAGTATTTT. Protein product: CASSQDGLAGSTSTDTQYF.

The chain combines TRBV28 with TRBJ2-7; 8 nucleotides match TRBD2. CDR1 MDHEN and CDR2 SYDVKM come from the germline V gene. J gave up 0 bases and V 6 bases, and 7 bases lay outside the gene matches. The CDR3 loop spans 15 amino acids. CDR3 nucleotide sequence: TGTGCCAGCAGAGGACGCGGGAGGCACTCCTACGAGCAGTACTTC. This encodes CASRGRGRHSYEQYF.

The chain recombines TRBV9 with TRBJ1-4; 8 nucleotides agree with TRBD1. This CDR3 comprises 16 residues. From germline, CDR1 is SGDLS and CDR2 YYNGEE. Unmatched junction bases numbered 9, after V lost 0 bases and J lost 8 bases. CDR3 sequence: CASSVGSTGGNEKLFF. The CDR3 DNA reads as TGTGCCAGCAGCGTAGGAAGCACAGGGGGTAACGAAAAACTGTTTTTT.

The chain recombines TRBV2 with TRBJ1-3; TRBD1 aligns across 9 bases. This CDR3 comprises 17 residues. Per the germline V gene, CDR1 is SNHLY and CDR2 is FYNNEI. V shed 5 bases and J 0 bases; nucleotides not matched to a gene: 8. This CDR3 is CASSPGQGLNSGNTIYF. DNA for the CDR3: TGTGCCAGCAGTCCAGGACAGGGGTTAAACTCTGGAAACACCATATATTTT.

The CDR3 sequence: CASSPTGGYEQYF. DNA for the CDR3: TGTGCCAGCAGTCCCACGGGGGGCTACGAGCAGTACTTC. The V gene is TRBV12-3 or TRBV12-4, the J gene TRBJ2-7, with TRBD2 matching 7 bases. CDR3 size: 13 residues. Trimming took 5 bases from V and 3 from J; bases not matched to a gene: 4.

The chain employs TRBV20-1 and TRBJ1-6; no clear D gene. The V and J ends lost 3 bases and 2 bases respectively, with 11 bases between them. Germline CDR1 is DFQATT and CDR2 is SNEGSKA (reference sequence). The CDR3 covers 15 residues. The CDR3 region has the DNA TGCAGTGCTAGTCCCGGAGGGACCTATAATTCACCCCTCCACTTT. Protein: CSASPGGTYNSPLHF.

The chain recombines TRBV5-4 with TRBJ2-4, with TRBD2 as a possible D gene (5 bases). This CDR3 comprises 14 residues. The germline V and J ends were trimmed by 2 bases and 0 bases, with 6 bases remaining between them. CDR1 and CDR2 from the germline V gene are SGHNT and YYREEE (reference sequence). CDR3 loop: CASSLEGAKNIQYF. DNA of the CDR3: TGTGCCAGCAGCTTAGAGGGAGCCAAAAACATTCAGTACTTC.

This clone has a single count. The V gene is TRBV18, the J gene TRBJ2-7; D perhaps matches TRBD2 (6 bases). Trimming removed 5 bases from V and 4 bases from J, with 15 bases in between. The CDR3 loop spans 14 amino acids. Germline V lookup: CDR1 KGHSH, CDR2 LQKENI. The CDR3 nucleotides read TGTGCCAGCTCAGCTCACGGGGGTGATTACGAGCAGTACTTC. Encoded protein: CASSAHGGDYEQYF. Full variable domain (missing parts from reference TRBV18 and TRBJ2-7): NAGVMQNPRHLVRRRGQEARLRCSPMKGHSHVYWYRQLPEEGLKFMVYLQKENIIDESGMPKERFSAEFPKEGPSILRIQQVVRGDSAAYFCASSAHGGDYEQYFGPGTRLTVT.

V gene TRBV21-1 combines with J gene TRBJ1-2; TRBD1 is the table's D call, not checked against the DNA. TRBV21-1 is deemed a pseudogene. The CDR3 runs 14 residues. CDR3 bases: TGTGCCAGCAGCAAGCTACAGGGGGCGCGGGGCTACACCTTC. Encoded protein: CASSKLQGARGYTF.

The chain combines TRBV7-8 with TRBJ2-7; possibly TRBD2 for D (9 bases). Germline CDR1 and CDR2: SGHVS and FQNEAQ. The CDR3 length is 16 residues. Trimming took 5 bases from V and 6 from J, leaving 23 bases between them. CDR3 nucleotide sequence: TGTGCCAGCAGCAGAGGACAGGGACTAGCAACAGGCGAGCAGTACTTC. Its protein product is CASSRGQGLATGEQYF.

This clone has only one observation. V gene TRBV5-8 combines with J gene TRBJ1-5; a possible D gene is TRBD1 (6 bases). The CDR3 covers 14 residues. V lost 5 bases, J lost 4 bases, and 13 bases lay in between. Looked up from germline, CDR1 is SGHTS and CDR2 is YDEGEE. This CDR3 is CASSRLRGNQPQHF. The CDR3 DNA reads TGTGCCAGCAGTCGGCTCAGGGGAAATCAGCCCCAGCATTTT.

This clone has only a few counts. CDR3 loop: CASSLSRGEGYTF. CDR3 in DNA: TGCGCCAGCAGCTTGTCTAGGGGTGAAGGCTACACCTTC. The V and J genes are TRBV5-1 and TRBJ1-2; D is possibly TRBD1 (5 bases). This CDR3 spans 13 amino acids. Germline CDR1 reads SGHRS; CDR2 reads YFSETQ. V was shortened by 1 base and J by 8 bases, with 12 bases between the two germline ends. The full variable domain, completed using reference TRBV5-1 and TRBJ1-2, is KAGVTQTPRYLIKTRGQQVTLSCSPISGHRSVSWYQQTPGQGLQFLFEYFSETQRNKGNFPGRFSGRQFSNSRSEMNVSTLELGDSALYLCASSLSRGEGYTFGSGTRLTVV.

This chain links TRBV5-1 with TRBJ2-4; 7 bases fit TRBD1. The length of the CDR3 is 12 residues. Germline V gives CDR1 SGHRS, CDR2 YFSETQ. V gave up 4 bases and J gave up 7 bases; unmatched junction bases: 2. The CDR3 protein is CASSLTGNIQYF. The CDR3 bases are TGCGCCAGCAGCCTGACAGGGAACATTCAGTACTTC.

There are a few counts of this clone. The V and J genes are TRBV5-1 and TRBJ1-2, with D hard to call. Trimming took 5 bases from V and 1 from J, leaving 6 bases between them. Germline V gene lookup returns CDR1 SGHRS and CDR2 YFSETQ. The CDR3 totals 12 residues. The CDR3 region has the DNA TGCGCCAGCAGATACAGTAACTATGGCTACACCTTC. This gives the protein CASRYSNYGYTF.